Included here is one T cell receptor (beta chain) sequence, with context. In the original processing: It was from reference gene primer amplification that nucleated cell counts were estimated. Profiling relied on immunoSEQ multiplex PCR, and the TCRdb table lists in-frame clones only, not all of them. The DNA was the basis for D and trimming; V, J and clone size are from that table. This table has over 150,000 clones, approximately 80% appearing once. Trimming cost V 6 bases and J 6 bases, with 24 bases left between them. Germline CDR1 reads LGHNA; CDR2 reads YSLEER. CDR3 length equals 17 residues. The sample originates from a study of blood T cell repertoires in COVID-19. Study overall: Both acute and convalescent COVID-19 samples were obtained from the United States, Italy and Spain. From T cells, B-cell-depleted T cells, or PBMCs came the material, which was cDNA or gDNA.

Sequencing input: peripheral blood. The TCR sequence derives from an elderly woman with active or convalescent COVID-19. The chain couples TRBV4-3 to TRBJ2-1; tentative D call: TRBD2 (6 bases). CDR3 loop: CASSLSAGGSAGNEQFF. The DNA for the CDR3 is TGCGCCAGCAGTCTCAGCGCAGGAGGGTCAGCGGGCAATGAGCAGTTCTTC.